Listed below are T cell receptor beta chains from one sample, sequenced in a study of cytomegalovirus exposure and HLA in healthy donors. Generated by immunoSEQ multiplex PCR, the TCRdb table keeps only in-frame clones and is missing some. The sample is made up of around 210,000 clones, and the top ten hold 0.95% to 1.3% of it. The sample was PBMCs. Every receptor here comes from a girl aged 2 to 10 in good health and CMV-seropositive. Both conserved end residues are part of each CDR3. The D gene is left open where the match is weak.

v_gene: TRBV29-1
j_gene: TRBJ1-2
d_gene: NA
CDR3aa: CSVVKGRGNNYGYTF
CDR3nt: TGCAGCGTTGTTAAAGGTCGGGGAAATAACTATGGCTACACCTTC

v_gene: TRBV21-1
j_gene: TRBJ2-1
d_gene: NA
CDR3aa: CASSKAPRGERRANEQFF
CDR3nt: TGTGCCAGCAGCAAAGCCCCTCGGGGGGAGAGGCGTGCCAATGAGCAGTTCTTC

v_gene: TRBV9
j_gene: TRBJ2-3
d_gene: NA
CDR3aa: CASSVMEAGTDTQYF
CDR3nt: TGTGCCAGCAGCGTAATGGAGGCTGGCACAGATACGCAGTATTTT

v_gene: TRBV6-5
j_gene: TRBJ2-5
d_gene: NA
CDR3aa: CASSSTDRIKETQYF
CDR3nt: TGTGCCAGCAGTTCCACCGACAGGATTAAAGAGACCCAGTACTTC

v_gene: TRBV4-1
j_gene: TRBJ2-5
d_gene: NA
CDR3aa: CASSRLLLTSQETQYF
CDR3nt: TGCGCCAGCTCACGACTCCTCCTTACCTCCCAAGAGACCCAGTACTTC

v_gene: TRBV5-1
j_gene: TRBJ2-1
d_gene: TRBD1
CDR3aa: CASDRGWNNEQFF
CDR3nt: TGCGCCAGCGACAGGGGGTGGAACAATGAGCAGTTCTTC

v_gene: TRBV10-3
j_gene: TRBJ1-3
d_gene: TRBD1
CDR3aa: CAISESGDRGSAGNTIYF
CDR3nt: TGTGCCATCAGTGAGTCGGGTGACAGGGGATCTGCTGGAAACACCATATATTTT

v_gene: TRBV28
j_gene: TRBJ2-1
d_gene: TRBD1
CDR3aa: CASSTRQGLKTWSQGNEQFF
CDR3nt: TGTGCCAGCAGTACCCGACAGGGGTTGAAGACTTGGAGCCAGGGGAATGAGCAGTTCTTC

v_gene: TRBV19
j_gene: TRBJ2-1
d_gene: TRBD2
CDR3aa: CASRWTRTSGTGNEQFF
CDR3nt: TGTGCCAGTAGATGGACAAGGACTAGCGGGACGGGGAATGAGCAGTTCTTC

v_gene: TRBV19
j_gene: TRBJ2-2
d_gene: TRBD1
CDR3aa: CASSIDRAINTGELFF
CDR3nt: TGTGCCAGTAGTATCGACAGGGCAATTAACACCGGGGAGCTGTTTTTT

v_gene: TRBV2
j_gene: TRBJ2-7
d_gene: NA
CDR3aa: CASNGNEQYF
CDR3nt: TGTGCCAGCAACGGGAACGAGCAGTACTTC

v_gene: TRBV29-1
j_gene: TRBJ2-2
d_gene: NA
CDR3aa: CSVESQNTGELFF
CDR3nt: TGCAGCGTTGAAAGCCAGAACACCGGGGAGCTGTTTTTT

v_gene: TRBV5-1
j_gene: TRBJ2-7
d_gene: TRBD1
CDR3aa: CASSYSDRESYEQYF
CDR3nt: TGCGCCAGCAGCTACTCAGACAGGGAATCCTACGAGCAGTACTTC

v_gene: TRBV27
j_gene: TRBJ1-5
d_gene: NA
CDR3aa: CASRAGYSNQPQHF
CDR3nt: TGTGCCAGCAGGGCAGGGTATAGCAATCAGCCCCAGCATTTT

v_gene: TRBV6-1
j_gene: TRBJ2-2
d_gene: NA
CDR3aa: CASSGGLNTGELFF
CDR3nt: TGTGCCAGCAGCGGGGGACTTAACACCGGGGAGCTGTTTTTT

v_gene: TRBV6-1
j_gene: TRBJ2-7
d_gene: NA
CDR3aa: CASSELLAFEQYF
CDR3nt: TGTGCCAGCAGTGAATTACTAGCATTCGAGCAGTACTTC

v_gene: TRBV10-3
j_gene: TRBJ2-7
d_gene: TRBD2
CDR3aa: CAISRRTSVTYEQYF
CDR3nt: TGTGCCATCTCCAGAAGGACTAGCGTCACCTACGAGCAGTACTTC

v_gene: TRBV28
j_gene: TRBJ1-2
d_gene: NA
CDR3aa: CASTGVGYGYTF
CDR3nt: TGTGCCAGCACAGGGGTGGGCTATGGCTACACCTTC

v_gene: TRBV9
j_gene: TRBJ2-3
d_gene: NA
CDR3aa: CASSVDNTDTQYF
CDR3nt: TGTGCCAGCAGCGTAGACAACACAGATACGCAGTATTTT

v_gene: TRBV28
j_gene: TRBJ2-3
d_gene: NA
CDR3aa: CASSLRSGSTDTQYF
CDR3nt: TGTGCCAGCAGTTTAAGATCCGGGAGCACAGATACGCAGTATTTT

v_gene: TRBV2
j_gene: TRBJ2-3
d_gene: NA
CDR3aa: CASSESLGSTDTQYF
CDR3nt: TGTGCCAGCAGTGAATCACTAGGAAGCACAGATACGCAGTATTTT

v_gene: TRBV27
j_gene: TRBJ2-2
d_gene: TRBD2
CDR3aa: CASSSGTAGTGELFF
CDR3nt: TGTGCCAGCAGCAGCGGGACCGCCGGCACCGGGGAGCTGTTTTTT

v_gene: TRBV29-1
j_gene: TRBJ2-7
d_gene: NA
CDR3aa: CSALPGVPYEQYF
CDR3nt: TGCAGCGCCCTTCCAGGGGTCCCTTACGAGCAGTACTTC

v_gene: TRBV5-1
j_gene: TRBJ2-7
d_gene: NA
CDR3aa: CASSFRPGPTYEQYF
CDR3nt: TGCGCCAGCAGCTTTCGGCCGGGTCCGACCTACGAGCAGTACTTC

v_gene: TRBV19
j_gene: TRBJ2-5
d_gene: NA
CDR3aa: CASSIARKETQYF
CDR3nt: TGTGCCAGTAGTATCGCGAGGAAAGAGACCCAGTACTTC

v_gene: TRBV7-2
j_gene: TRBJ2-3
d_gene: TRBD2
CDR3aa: CASSRRGAGGPGDTQYF
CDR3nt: TGTGCCAGCAGCCGCCGAGGAGCGGGAGGGCCGGGCGATACGCAGTATTTT

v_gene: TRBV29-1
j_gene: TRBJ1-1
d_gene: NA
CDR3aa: CSVEGLGQEAFF
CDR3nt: TGCAGCGTTGAAGGGTTGGGACAAGAAGCTTTCTTT

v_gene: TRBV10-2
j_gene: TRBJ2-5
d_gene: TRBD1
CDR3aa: CASSRQGWETQYF
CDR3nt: TGCGCCAGCAGTAGACAGGGTTGGGAGACCCAGTACTTC

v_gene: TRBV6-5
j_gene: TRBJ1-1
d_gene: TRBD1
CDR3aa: CASSSGQGTTEAFF
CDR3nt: TGTGCCAGCAGTTCAGGACAGGGGACCACTGAAGCTTTCTTT

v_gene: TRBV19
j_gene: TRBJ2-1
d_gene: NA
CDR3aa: CASSITGNEQFF
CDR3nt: TGTGCCAGTAGTATCACCGGCAATGAGCAGTTCTTC

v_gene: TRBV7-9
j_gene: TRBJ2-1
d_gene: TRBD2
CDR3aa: CASSLGGRPLNEQFF
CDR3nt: TGTGCCAGCAGCTTAGGCGGGAGGCCACTCAATGAGCAGTTCTTC

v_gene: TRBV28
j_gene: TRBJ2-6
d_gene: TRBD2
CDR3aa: CASSPPGGRANVLTF
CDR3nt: TGTGCCAGCAGTCCCCCGGGGGGTAGGGCCAACGTCCTGACTTTC

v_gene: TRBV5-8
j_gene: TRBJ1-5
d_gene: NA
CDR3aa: CASSLESGDQPQHF
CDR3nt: TGTGCCAGCAGCTTGGAGTCAGGGGATCAGCCCCAGCATTTT

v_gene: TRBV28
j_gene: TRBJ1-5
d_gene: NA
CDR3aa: CASSLLGLENSNQPQHF
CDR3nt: TGTGCCAGCAGTTTATTGGGGCTTGAAAATAGCAATCAGCCCCAGCATTTT

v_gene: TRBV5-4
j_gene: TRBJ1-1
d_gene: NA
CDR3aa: CASSLQSNTEAFF
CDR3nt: TGTGCCAGCAGCTTACAATCAAACACTGAAGCTTTCTTT

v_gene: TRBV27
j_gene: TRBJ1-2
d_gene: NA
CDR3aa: CASTKGWGNYGYTF
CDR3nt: TGTGCCAGCACCAAGGGGTGGGGTAACTATGGCTACACCTTC

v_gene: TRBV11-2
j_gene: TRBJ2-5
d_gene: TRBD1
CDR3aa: CASTPGGTGVWEQYF
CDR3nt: TGTGCCAGCACCCCAGGGGGGACAGGCGTCTGGGAGCAGTACTTC

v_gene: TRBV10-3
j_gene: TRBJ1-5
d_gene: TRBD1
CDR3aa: CAISGQGGDQPQHF
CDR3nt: TGTGCCATCAGTGGACAGGGAGGTGATCAGCCCCAGCATTTT

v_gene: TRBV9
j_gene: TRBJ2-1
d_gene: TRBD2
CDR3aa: CASSMTSGVPNEQFF
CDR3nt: TGTGCCAGCAGCATGACTAGCGGGGTCCCCAATGAGCAGTTCTTC

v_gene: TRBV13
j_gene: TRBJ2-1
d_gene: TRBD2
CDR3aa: CASSRLRAGVWNEQFF
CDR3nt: TGTGCCAGCAGCCGCCTTAGAGCGGGAGTGTGGAATGAGCAGTTCTTC

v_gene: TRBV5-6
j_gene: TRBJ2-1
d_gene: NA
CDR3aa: CASSSPTGTDYDEQFF
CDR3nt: TGTGCCAGCAGCTCCCCCACCGGGACGGACTACGATGAGCAGTTCTTC